A selection of T cell receptor beta chains follows, all from one sample in a study of blood T cell repertoires in COVID-19. Here immunoSEQ multiplex PCR was the method, and the copy in TCRdb shows in-frame clones only, minus some. The sample holds about 20,000 clones, 89% seen once. The specimen sequenced was peripheral blood. All receptors come from a human donor in a cohort sampled during active COVID-19. Both conserved end residues are part of each CDR3. Fields, in order: CDR3 protein, CDR3 DNA, clone size, V gene, D gene, J gene. D genes are given only for firm matches. Where a row states a size, it is once, few, many or the class of an expanded clone; other rows omit it.

CDR3aa: CASSLAMGTQHNNEQFF
CDR3nt: TGTGCCAGCAGCTTGGCCATGGGGACTCAACACAACAATGAGCAGTTCTTC
abundance: NA
v_gene: TRBV5-6
d_gene: NA
j_gene: TRBJ2-1

CDR3aa: CASSLTGARELFF
CDR3nt: TGTGCCAGCAGCTTAACAGGGGCGAGGGAGCTGTTTTTT
abundance: NA
v_gene: TRBV7-3
d_gene: NA
j_gene: TRBJ2-2

CDR3aa: CASRAGQSSYEQYF
CDR3nt: TGTGCCAGTAGGGCCGGACAGTCCTCCTACGAGCAGTACTTC
abundance: NA
v_gene: TRBV19
d_gene: NA
j_gene: TRBJ2-7

CDR3aa: CASSLAGAVGNTIYF
CDR3nt: TGTGCCAGCAGCTTAGCGGGGGCGGTTGGAAACACCATATATTTT
abundance: NA
v_gene: TRBV7-8
d_gene: NA
j_gene: TRBJ1-3

CDR3aa: CASSHQIAGADTQYF
CDR3nt: TGCGCCAGCAGCCATCAAATCGCAGGGGCAGATACGCAGTATTTT
abundance: few
v_gene: TRBV4-1
d_gene: NA
j_gene: TRBJ2-3

CDR3aa: CASSQDGQGPNTGELFF
CDR3nt: TGTGCCAGCAGCCAAGATGGGCAGGGCCCGAACACCGGGGAGCTGTTTTTT
abundance: NA
v_gene: TRBV3-1/TRBV3-2
d_gene: NA
j_gene: TRBJ2-2

CDR3aa: CASSVRAGAGGYTF
CDR3nt: TGTGCCAGCAGCGTACGCGCGGGAGCGGGCGGCTACACCTTC
abundance: NA
v_gene: TRBV9
d_gene: NA
j_gene: TRBJ1-2

CDR3aa: CASSSGLAVNTGELFF
CDR3nt: TGTGCCAGCAGCTCCGGACTAGCGGTGAACACCGGGGAGCTGTTTTTT
abundance: large
v_gene: TRBV7-6
d_gene: TRBD2
j_gene: TRBJ2-2

CDR3aa: CASSLLARGSTEAFF
CDR3nt: TGTGCCAGCAGCTTATTGGCCCGAGGGAGCACTGAAGCTTTCTTT
abundance: NA
v_gene: TRBV7-2
d_gene: NA
j_gene: TRBJ1-1

CDR3aa: CASSRRDNGNTIYF
CDR3nt: TGTGCCAGCAGCCGTAGGGACAACGGAAACACCATATATTTT
abundance: NA
v_gene: TRBV13
d_gene: NA
j_gene: TRBJ1-3

CDR3aa: CASRLVGSPADTQYF
CDR3nt: TGTGCCAGCAGATTAGTAGGTAGCCCGGCAGATACGCAGTATTTT
abundance: NA
v_gene: TRBV11-2
d_gene: NA
j_gene: TRBJ2-3

CDR3aa: CASSPGDRGIDTQYF
CDR3nt: TGTGCCAGCTCACCAGGGGACAGGGGCATAGATACGCAGTATTTT
abundance: NA
v_gene: TRBV18
d_gene: TRBD1
j_gene: TRBJ2-3

CDR3aa: CASSETGGINEQFF
CDR3nt: TGTGCCAGCAGTGAGACAGGGGGAATCAATGAGCAGTTCTTC
abundance: NA
v_gene: TRBV28
d_gene: TRBD1
j_gene: TRBJ2-1

CDR3aa: CASSAQGGQAEAFF
CDR3nt: TGTGCCAGCAGTGCTCAAGGGGGCCAGGCTGAAGCTTTCTTT
abundance: NA
v_gene: TRBV2
d_gene: TRBD1
j_gene: TRBJ1-1

CDR3aa: CAWAIAGGTYNEQFF
CDR3nt: TGTGCCTGGGCCATAGCGGGAGGAACCTACAATGAGCAGTTCTTC
abundance: NA
v_gene: TRBV30
d_gene: TRBD2
j_gene: TRBJ2-1

CDR3aa: CASSSRETQYF
CDR3nt: TGTGCCAGCAGCTCTAGGGAGACCCAGTACTTC
abundance: NA
v_gene: TRBV13
d_gene: NA
j_gene: TRBJ2-5

CDR3aa: CASSLYPGGADTQYF
CDR3nt: TGTGCCAGCAGCTTATACCCGGGAGGGGCAGATACGCAGTATTTT
abundance: NA
v_gene: TRBV7-3
d_gene: TRBD2
j_gene: TRBJ2-3